This TCR beta chain was profiled in a study of T-cell memory formation after mild COVID-19. The TCR alpha and TCR beta cDNA libraries, bearing sample barcodes and UMIs, were generated by 5'RACE using constant-segment primers. TCRdb fed the 5' RACE reads into MiXCR, producing one record per CDR3 protein. The profile shows over 400,000 distinct CDR3 sequences, less than 25% of them singletons. Germline CDR1 SEHNR, CDR2 FQNEAQ (reference sequence). V was cut by 5 bases and J by 3 bases, with 16 bases left in between. The CDR3 consists of 15 residues. The chain couples TRBV7-9 to TRBJ1-1; D might be TRBD1 (6 bases). The receptor was isolated from an adult woman who had mild COVID-19 (a few samples of this study predate the infection). Cell type and time point are not known. The sequenced material came from PBMCs or a T cell subset sorted from them (not recorded which). The chain's CDR3 is CASSQGFGGDTEAFF. In nucleotides, the CDR3 is TGTGCCAGCAGCCAGGGGTTTGGCGGGGACACTGAAGCTTTCTTT.